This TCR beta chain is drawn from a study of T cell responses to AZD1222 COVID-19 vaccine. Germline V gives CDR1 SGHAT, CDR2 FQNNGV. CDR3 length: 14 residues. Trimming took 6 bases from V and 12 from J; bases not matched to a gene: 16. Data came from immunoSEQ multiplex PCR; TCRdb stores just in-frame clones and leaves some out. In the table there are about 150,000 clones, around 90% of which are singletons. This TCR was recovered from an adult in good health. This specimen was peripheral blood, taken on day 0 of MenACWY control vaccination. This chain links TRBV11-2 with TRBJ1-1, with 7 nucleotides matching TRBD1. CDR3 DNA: TGTGCCAGCAGGTTCCCGACAGGGAGGATGATTTCTTTCTTT. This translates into CASRFPTGRMISFF.